The entry below describes one TCR beta chain. Its antigen is unidentified. Germline V gene data show CDR1 as KGHSH and CDR2 as LQKENI. The CDR3 has 16 amino acids. V was trimmed by 3 bases and J by 1 base, leaving 15 bases between them. The record originates from a study of cytomegalovirus exposure and HLA in healthy donors. Notes on the study in general: A list of approximately 160 TCR beta chains associated with cytomegalovirus was given. In vitro confirmation showed three CMV-associated chains to be CMV antigen specific.

It was with 60 Vbeta and 13 Jbeta primers that the PCR ran. Here immunoSEQ multiplex PCR was the method, and the copy in TCRdb shows in-frame clones only, minus some. The top ten clones hold 0.5% of a sample with 160,000 or so clones, over 75% of them seen once. At the time of sampling, donors were nominally healthy, though unrecorded immune exposures were likely. The sample was PBMCs. The rearrangement uses TRBV18 and TRBJ2-5; D call uncertain. The TCR was taken from a woman aged 50 to 60 in good health and CMV-seronegative. The CDR3 here is CASSPGYAAPQETQYF. CDR3 nucleotides: TGTGCCAGCTCACCCGGGTACGCGGCGCCCCAAGAGACCCAGTACTTC.